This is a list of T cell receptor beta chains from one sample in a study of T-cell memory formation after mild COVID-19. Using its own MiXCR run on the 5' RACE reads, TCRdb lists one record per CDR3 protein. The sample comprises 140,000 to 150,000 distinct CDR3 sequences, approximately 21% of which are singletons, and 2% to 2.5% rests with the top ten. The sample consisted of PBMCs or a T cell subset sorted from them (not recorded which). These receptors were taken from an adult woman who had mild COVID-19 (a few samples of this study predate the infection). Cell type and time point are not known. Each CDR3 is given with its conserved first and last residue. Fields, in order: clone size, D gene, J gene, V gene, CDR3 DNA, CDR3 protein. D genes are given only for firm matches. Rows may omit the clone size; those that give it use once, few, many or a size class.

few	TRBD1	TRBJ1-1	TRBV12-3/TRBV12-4	TGTGCCACAAACAAACAGGGGTACACTGAAGCTTTCTTT	CATNKQGYTEAFF
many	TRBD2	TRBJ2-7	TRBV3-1	TGTGCCAGCAGCCGTCGTGGACTAGCGGGAGGGCCCTCGGGAAACGAGCAGTACTTC	CASSRRGLAGGPSGNEQYF
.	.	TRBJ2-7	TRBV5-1	TGCGCCAGCAGCTTGGCCGCGGACAGAGCCTACGAGCAGTACTTC	CASSLAADRAYEQYF
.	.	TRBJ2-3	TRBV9	TGTGCCAGCAGCGGGACAGACAGCCGCGCCACAGATACGCAGTATTTT	CASSGTDSRATDTQYF
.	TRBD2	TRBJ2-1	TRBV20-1	TGCAGTGCTAGATCCCCTCTCTCGGCGGGAGCTCTCAATGAGCAGTTCTTC	CSARSPLSAGALNEQFF
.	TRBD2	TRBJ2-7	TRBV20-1	TGCAGTGCTAGAGAACCTAGCGGGGGGACCTACGAGCAGTACTTC	CSAREPSGGTYEQYF
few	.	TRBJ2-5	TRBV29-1	TGCAGCGTTGATCAGGGTGGAGAGACCCAGTACTTC	CSVDQGGETQYF
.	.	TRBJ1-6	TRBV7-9	TGTGCCAGCAGCTATGGACCGTTCCTCCATTCACCCCTCCACTTT	CASSYGPFLHSPLHF
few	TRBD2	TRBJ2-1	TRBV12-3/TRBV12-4	TGTGCCAGCAGTTTAGCACTAGCGGGCGCCGGGAATGAGCAGTTCTTC	CASSLALAGAGNEQFF
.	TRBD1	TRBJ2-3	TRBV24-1	TGTGCCACCAGTGATTTCAGGGGGTATGGAGATAAGCAGTATTTT	CATSDFRGYGDKQYF
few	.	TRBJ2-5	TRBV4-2	TGTGCCAGCAGCCATCAACCTCCAGCAGAGACCCAGTACTTC	CASSHQPPAETQYF
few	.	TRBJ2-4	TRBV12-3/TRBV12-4	TGTGCCAGCAGTCGAATGACAGGCGGTGCCAAAAACATTCAGTACTTC	CASSRMTGGAKNIQYF
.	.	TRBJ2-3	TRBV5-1	TGCGCCAGCAGCCCGTGGGGTCTTAGCACAGATACGCAGTATTTT	CASSPWGLSTDTQYF
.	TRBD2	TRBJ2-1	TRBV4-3	TGCGCCAGCAGCGACGGACTAGCGGGATACAATGAGCAGTTCTTC	CASSDGLAGYNEQFF
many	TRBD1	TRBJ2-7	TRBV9	TGTGCCAGCAGCGTAGCCCCAGGACAGGGAATGGGCGAGCAGTACTTC	CASSVAPGQGMGEQYF
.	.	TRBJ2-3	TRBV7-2	TGTGCCAGCAGCTTAGCGCTTGTCACAGATACGCAGTATTTT	CASSLALVTDTQYF
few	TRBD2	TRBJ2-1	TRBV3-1	TGTGCCAGCAGCCTGGGGACTAGCGGGTCCCCACCAGGGCAGTTCTTC	CASSLGTSGSPPGQFF